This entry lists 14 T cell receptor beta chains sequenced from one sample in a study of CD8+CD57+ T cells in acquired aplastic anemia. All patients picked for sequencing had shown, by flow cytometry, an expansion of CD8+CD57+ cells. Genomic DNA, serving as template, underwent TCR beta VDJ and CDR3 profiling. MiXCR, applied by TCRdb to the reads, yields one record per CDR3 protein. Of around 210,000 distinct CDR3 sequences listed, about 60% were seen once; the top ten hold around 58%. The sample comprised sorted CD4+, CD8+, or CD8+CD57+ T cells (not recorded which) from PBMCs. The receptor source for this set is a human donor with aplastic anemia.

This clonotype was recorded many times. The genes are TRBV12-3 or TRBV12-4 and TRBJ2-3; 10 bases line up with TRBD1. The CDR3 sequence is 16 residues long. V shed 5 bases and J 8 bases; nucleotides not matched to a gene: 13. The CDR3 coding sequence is TGTGCCAGCAGTATAGGACAGGGGGGTTCTGGGGGTACGCAGTATTTT. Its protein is CASSIGQGGSGGTQYF.

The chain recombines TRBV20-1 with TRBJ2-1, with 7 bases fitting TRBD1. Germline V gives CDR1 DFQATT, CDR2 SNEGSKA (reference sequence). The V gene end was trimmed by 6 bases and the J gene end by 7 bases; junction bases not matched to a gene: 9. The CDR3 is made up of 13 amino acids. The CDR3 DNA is TGCAGTGCCCATTTCCAACAGGGGAATGAGCAGTTCTTC. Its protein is CSAHFQQGNEQFF.

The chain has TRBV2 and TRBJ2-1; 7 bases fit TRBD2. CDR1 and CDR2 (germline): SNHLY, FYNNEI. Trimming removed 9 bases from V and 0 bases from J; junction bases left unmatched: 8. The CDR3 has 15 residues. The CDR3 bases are TGTGCCAGTGGGTGGAGCGGGACCTCCTACAATGAGCAGTTCTTC. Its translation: CASGWSGTSYNEQFF.

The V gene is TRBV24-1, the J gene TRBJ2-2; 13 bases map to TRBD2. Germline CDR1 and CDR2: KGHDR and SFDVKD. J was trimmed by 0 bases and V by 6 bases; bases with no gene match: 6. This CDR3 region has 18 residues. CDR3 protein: CATSRGLAGVTNTGELFF. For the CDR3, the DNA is TGTGCCACCAGTCGTGGACTAGCGGGAGTTACGAACACCGGGGAGCTGTTTTTT.

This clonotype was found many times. The CDR3 loop reads CASSQGTSLATDTQYF. In DNA, the CDR3 is TGTGCCAGCAGCCAAGGGACTAGCTTGGCCACAGATACGCAGTATTTT. The chain employs TRBV3-1 and TRBJ2-3; 8 nucleotides agree with TRBD2. The CDR3 loop spans 16 amino acids. CDR1 is LGHDT, CDR2 YNNKEL, per germline (reference sequence). V dropped 1 base and J dropped 2; count of bases not matched to a gene: 5.

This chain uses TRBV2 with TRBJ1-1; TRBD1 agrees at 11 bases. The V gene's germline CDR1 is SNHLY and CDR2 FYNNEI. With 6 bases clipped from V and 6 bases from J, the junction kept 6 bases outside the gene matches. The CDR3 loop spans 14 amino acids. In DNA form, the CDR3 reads TGTGCCAGCAGATTGGGACAGGGGGGCGCTGAAGCTTTCTTT. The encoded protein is CASRLGQGGAEAFF.

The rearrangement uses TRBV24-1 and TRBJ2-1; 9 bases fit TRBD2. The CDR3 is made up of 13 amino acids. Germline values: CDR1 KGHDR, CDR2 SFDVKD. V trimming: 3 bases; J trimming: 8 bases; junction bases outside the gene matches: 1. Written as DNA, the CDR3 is TGTGCCACCAGTGATATAGCGGGAGATGAGCAGTTCTTC. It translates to CATSDIAGDEQFF.

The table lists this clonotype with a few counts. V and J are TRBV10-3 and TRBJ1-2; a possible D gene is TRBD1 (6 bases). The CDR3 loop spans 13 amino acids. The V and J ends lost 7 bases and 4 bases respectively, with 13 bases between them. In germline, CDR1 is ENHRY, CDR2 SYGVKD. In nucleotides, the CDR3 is TGTGCCATCAACGTCGACAGGCTCTATGGCTACACCTTC. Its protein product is CAINVDRLYGYTF.

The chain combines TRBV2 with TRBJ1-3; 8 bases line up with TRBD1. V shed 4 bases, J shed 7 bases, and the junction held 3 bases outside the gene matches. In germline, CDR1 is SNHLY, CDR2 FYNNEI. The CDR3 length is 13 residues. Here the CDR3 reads CASSGTGLNTIYF. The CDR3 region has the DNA TGTGCCAGCAGTGGGACAGGGCTGAACACCATATATTTT.

Here the CDR3 DNA reads TGTGCCAGCAGCTCGACCCCCCAAGAGACCCAGTACTTC. It specifies CASSSTPQETQYF. This chain links TRBV7-3 with TRBJ2-5, with D unresolved. V was clipped by 4 bases and J by 1 base, with 7 bases between them. This CDR3 comprises 13 residues. The germline V gene has CDR1 SGHTA and CDR2 FQGTGA.

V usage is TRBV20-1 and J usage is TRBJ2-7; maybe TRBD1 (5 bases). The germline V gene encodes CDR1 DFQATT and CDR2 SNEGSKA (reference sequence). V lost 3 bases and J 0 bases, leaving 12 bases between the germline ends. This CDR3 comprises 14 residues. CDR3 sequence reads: CSARPDRNSYEQYF. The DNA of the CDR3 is TGCAGTGCTAGGCCCGACAGAAACTCCTACGAGCAGTACTTC.

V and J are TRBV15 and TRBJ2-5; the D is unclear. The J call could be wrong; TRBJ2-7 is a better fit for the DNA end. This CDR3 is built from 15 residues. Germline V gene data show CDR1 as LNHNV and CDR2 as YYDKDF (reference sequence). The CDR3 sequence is CATSRDSLGFGEQYF. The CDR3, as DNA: TGTGCCACCAGCAGAGATTCACTGGGGTTCGGCGAGCAGTACTTC.

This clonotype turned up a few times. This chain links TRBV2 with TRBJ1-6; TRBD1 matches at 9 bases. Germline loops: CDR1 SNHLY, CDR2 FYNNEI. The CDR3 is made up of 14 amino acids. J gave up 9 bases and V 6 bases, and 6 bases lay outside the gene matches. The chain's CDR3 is CASSDRDRASPLHF. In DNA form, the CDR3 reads TGTGCCAGCAGCGACCGGGACAGGGCTTCACCCCTCCACTTT.

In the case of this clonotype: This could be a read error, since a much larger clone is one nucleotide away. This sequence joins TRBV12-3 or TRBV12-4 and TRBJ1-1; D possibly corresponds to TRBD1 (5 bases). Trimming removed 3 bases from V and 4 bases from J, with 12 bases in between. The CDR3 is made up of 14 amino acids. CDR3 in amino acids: CASSFGGSGTEAFF. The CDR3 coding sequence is TGTGCCAGCAGTTTTGGGGGGTCGGGCACTGAAGCTTTCTTT.